This T cell receptor beta chain was sequenced during a study of cytomegalovirus exposure and HLA in healthy donors. Study-level information: As released early, the data held 80 million to 90 million unique TCRs from HLA-typed donors.

Germline CDR1 SGHAT, CDR2 FQNNGV. The trim removed 5 bases at V and 6 bases at J, leaving 14 bases unmatched. CDR3 length: 17 amino acids. 13 Jbeta primers and 60 Vbeta primers were used for the PCR. Original methodology: Per a later analysis, the number of unique TCR beta chains was 75 million to 90 million, of which 8.5 million to 11 million were shared. Assay: immunoSEQ multiplex PCR; the TCRdb copy retains only in-frame clones and omits some. Clonal size and the V and J genes are those of that table, whereas D and trimming came from the DNA. The sample includes around 180,000 clones, approximately 85% of them seen just once.

The TCR was taken from a man between 18 and 35 years old in good health and CMV-seronegative. J is TRBJ2-3 and V is TRBV11-2; the match to TRBD2 covers 10 bases. Sequenced sample: PBMCs. CDR3 in amino acids: CASSPVGLAGGLDTQYF. The CDR3 nucleotides read TGTGCCAGCAGCCCGGTGGGGTTAGCGGGAGGCTTGGATACGCAGTATTTT.